Sequencing of this T cell receptor beta chain was carried out in a study of CD8 T cells in ankylosing spondylitis listed by TCRdb under 2017. Some background on the complete study: To find TCR variants linked to disease, the study profiled T cell receptor beta repertoires in ankylosing spondylitis patients and healthy donors. Samples of peripheral blood were taken, and for ankylosing spondylitis patients, synovial fluid was collected as well. In total, the full study cohort was made up of over a hundred healthy donors and 25 ankylosing spondylitis patients.

Broader findings and caveats from the paper: Some motif variants had previously been reported in the synovial fluid and blood of reactive arthritis patients, which suggests shared mechanisms of disease initiation. A TCR beta motif made up of eight or nine highly homologous amino acid variants appeared to be characteristic of blood from ankylosing spondylitis patients. The disease-linked clones were reported to be significantly enriched in matched synovial fluid samples from ankylosing spondylitis patients. In peripheral blood, the disease-linked clones were found at relatively low frequencies and had a CD8+ phenotype.

As regards this clonotype: The antigen it binds to is not known. Base qualities were left out, and no much larger clone turns up one base away.

The sample was run on an Illumina HiSeq 2500. Quantitative 5'-RACE with molecular barcodes was the method used to prepare the TCR beta libraries. The authors' pipeline ran thus. A new computational method based on a probabilistic model of VDJ rearrangement was used to identify disease-linked TCR variants. TCRdb's own reprocessing of the public reads used fastp at Q25 and MiXCR and kept productive beta chains. All rows with the same CDR3 protein become a single entry with the most common DNA and genes. It is TCRdb's table, rather than the study itself, that gives the V and J calls and clone size. The sample table records roughly 160,000 distinct CDR3 sequences; around a tenth of these occur just once. The top ten constitute around 16% of the sample. From the germline V gene, CDR1 is SGHDT and CDR2 is YYEEEE. The cysteine opens and the phenylalanine closes a CDR3 of 15 amino acids. Kept here is only the CDR3 DNA, which spans 45 bases and is read in frame from base 1. Trimming leaves V shorter by 5 bases and J shorter by 4 bases, with the junction holding 7 bases beyond the gene matches.

The chain is encoded by TRBV5-6 joined to TRBJ2-5; 11 bases in the middle match TRBD2. The specimen was blood, either unsorted or a sorted T cell fraction (not recorded which). The receptor was derived from a female donor with ankylosing spondylitis or in good health (not recorded which). The nucleotide sequence is given as TGTGCCAGCAGTCGTAGCGGGAGGGCCGGAGAGACCCAGTACTTC. Its translation is CASSRSGRAGETQYF. The reference TRBV5-6 and TRBJ2-5 proteins fill in what lies around the CDR3, so the full variable domain reads DAGVTQSPTHLIKTRGQQVTLRCSPKSGHDTVSWYQQALGQGPQFIFQYYEEEERQRGNFPDRFSGHQFPNYSSELNVNALLLGDSALYLCASSRSGRAGETQYFGPGTRLLVL.